A selection of T cell receptor beta chains follows, all from one sample in a study of cytomegalovirus exposure and HLA in healthy donors. Assay used: immunoSEQ multiplex PCR; TCRdb lists only in-frame clones, some missing. The table shows fewer than 200,000 clones, with 73% occurring only once. Sequenced: PBMCs. The receptors were sampled from a woman aged 25 to 39 in good health and CMV-seronegative. The CDR3 runs from the conserved cysteine through the conserved F or W. Each record gives: D gene, CDR3 length, clone size, J gene, V gene, CDR3 protein, CDR3 DNA. A D gene is named only where the DNA matches it firmly. Where a row states a size, it is once, few, many or the class of an expanded clone; other rows omit it.

d_gene: TRBD1; len: 16; abundance: .; j_gene: TRBJ1-1; v_gene: TRBV19; CDR3aa: CASSRNSGTGGTEAFF; CDR3nt: TGTGCCAGTAGTAGAAACTCCGGGACAGGGGGGACTGAAGCTTTCTTT
d_gene: TRBD2; len: 15; abundance: .; j_gene: TRBJ2-7; v_gene: TRBV7-2; CDR3aa: CASSLARTSGISTDF; CDR3nt: TGTGCCAGCAGCTTAGCCAGGACTAGCGGGATCTCCACAGACTTC
d_gene: TRBD1; len: 18; abundance: once; j_gene: TRBJ2-2; v_gene: TRBV5-1; CDR3aa: CASSPGQGVVGNTGELFF; CDR3nt: TGCGCCAGCAGCCCGGGACAGGGGGTAGTGGGGAACACCGGGGAGCTGTTTTTT
d_gene: TRBD1; len: 15; abundance: .; j_gene: TRBJ2-7; v_gene: TRBV28; CDR3aa: CASNPSGTGSYEQYF; CDR3nt: TGTGCCAGCAACCCGAGCGGGACAGGGTCCTACGAGCAGTACTTC
d_gene: TRBD2; len: 15; abundance: .; j_gene: TRBJ2-1; v_gene: TRBV5-1; CDR3aa: CASSRTSGRINEQFF; CDR3nt: TGCGCCAGCAGCAGGACTAGCGGGAGGATCAATGAGCAGTTCTTC
d_gene: TRBD2; len: 15; abundance: few; j_gene: TRBJ2-5; v_gene: TRBV5-4; CDR3aa: CASSFGTMYQETQYF; CDR3nt: TGTGCCAGCAGCTTCGGGACTATGTACCAAGAGACCCAGTACTTC
d_gene: TRBD1; len: 15; abundance: once; j_gene: TRBJ1-5; v_gene: TRBV9; CDR3aa: CASSGTDRGDQPQHF; CDR3nt: TGTGCCAGCAGCGGCACGGACAGGGGGGATCAGCCCCAGCATTTT
d_gene: .; len: 14; abundance: .; j_gene: TRBJ1-1; v_gene: TRBV27; CDR3aa: CTLRLRRRPTEAFF; CDR3nt: TGTACTCTACGATTACGGCGGAGGCCGACTGAAGCTTTCTTT
d_gene: .; len: 15; abundance: .; j_gene: TRBJ2-3; v_gene: TRBV27; CDR3aa: CASRLLTGGTDTQYF; CDR3nt: TGTGCCAGCCGTTTGCTAACCGGGGGCACAGATACGCAGTATTTT
d_gene: TRBD1; len: 13; abundance: .; j_gene: TRBJ1-5; v_gene: TRBV18; CDR3aa: CASSPQGGEPQHF; CDR3nt: TGTGCCAGCTCACCACAAGGGGGCGAGCCCCAGCATTTT
d_gene: .; len: 15; abundance: .; j_gene: TRBJ1-5; v_gene: TRBV28; CDR3aa: CASLNRARGNQPQHF; CDR3nt: TGTGCCAGCCTTAACAGGGCGCGTGGCAATCAGCCCCAGCATTTT
d_gene: .; len: 14; abundance: once; j_gene: TRBJ1-1; v_gene: TRBV7-3; CDR3aa: CASSAAGGGTEAFF; CDR3nt: TGTGCCAGCAGCGCTGCGGGGGGAGGCACTGAAGCTTTCTTT
d_gene: .; len: 11; abundance: .; j_gene: TRBJ1-1; v_gene: TRBV20-1; CDR3aa: CSAIDRREAFF; CDR3nt: TGCAGTGCAATTGACAGGCGTGAAGCTTTCTTT
d_gene: TRBD2; len: 13; abundance: few; j_gene: TRBJ2-5; v_gene: TRBV6-5; CDR3aa: CASSWTRGETQYF; CDR3nt: TGTGCCAGCAGTTGGACTAGAGGAGAGACCCAGTACTTC
d_gene: .; len: 12; abundance: .; j_gene: TRBJ1-1; v_gene: TRBV30; CDR3aa: CAWTTGKSGAFF; CDR3nt: TGTGCCTGGACAACTGGAAAATCAGGCGCTTTCTTT
d_gene: .; len: 15; abundance: .; j_gene: TRBJ1-5; v_gene: TRBV9; CDR3aa: CASSVEGGGNQPQHF; CDR3nt: TGTGCCAGCAGCGTAGAAGGGGGGGGCAATCAGCCCCAGCATTTT
d_gene: .; len: 17; abundance: once; j_gene: TRBJ1-6; v_gene: TRBV5-1; CDR3aa: CASSLRQGRGGNSPLHF; CDR3nt: TGCGCCAGCAGCTTGCGGCAGGGGAGAGGGGGTAATTCACCCCTCCACTTT
d_gene: TRBD1; len: 15; abundance: .; j_gene: TRBJ1-2; v_gene: TRBV27; CDR3aa: CASRRQGATLYGYTF; CDR3nt: TGTGCCAGCCGAAGACAGGGGGCGACCCTCTATGGCTACACCTTC
d_gene: .; len: 15; abundance: .; j_gene: TRBJ1-2; v_gene: TRBV4-1; CDR3aa: CASSPGGSNGYGYTF; CDR3nt: TGCGCCAGCAGCCCCGGGGGGTCGAACGGATATGGCTACACCTTC
d_gene: TRBD1; len: 15; abundance: .; j_gene: TRBJ2-7; v_gene: TRBV5-1; CDR3aa: CASSLDRGMRYEQYF; CDR3nt: TGCGCCAGCAGCCTGGACAGGGGGATGAGGTACGAGCAGTACTTC
d_gene: TRBD2; len: 17; abundance: .; j_gene: TRBJ2-3; v_gene: TRBV10-2; CDR3aa: CASSDGLAGGPSDTQYF; CDR3nt: TGCGCCAGCAGTGATGGGCTCGCGGGGGGGCCATCAGATACGCAGTATTTT
d_gene: .; len: 13; abundance: few; j_gene: TRBJ2-7; v_gene: TRBV30; CDR3aa: CAWSVFLSYEQYF; CDR3nt: TGTGCCTGGAGTGTATTCCTATCCTACGAGCAGTACTTC
d_gene: TRBD1; len: 14; abundance: few; j_gene: TRBJ1-4; v_gene: TRBV11-1; CDR3aa: CASSSGTGREKLFF; CDR3nt: TGTGCCAGCAGCTCCGGGACAGGGCGTGAAAAACTGTTTTTT
d_gene: .; len: 12; abundance: once; j_gene: TRBJ1-2; v_gene: TRBV30; CDR3aa: CAWSAGGRGYTF; CDR3nt: TGTGCCTGGAGCGCTGGGGGCCGTGGCTACACCTTC
d_gene: TRBD1; len: 15; abundance: .; j_gene: TRBJ1-1; v_gene: TRBV15; CDR3aa: CATSRSGTGGTEAFF; CDR3nt: TGTGCCACCAGCAGATCCGGGACAGGGGGGACTGAAGCTTTCTTT
d_gene: TRBD1; len: 15; abundance: few; j_gene: TRBJ1-1; v_gene: TRBV7-9; CDR3aa: CASSHEPGQGAEAFF; CDR3nt: TGTGCCAGCAGCCATGAACCGGGACAGGGGGCTGAAGCTTTCTTT
d_gene: .; len: 14; abundance: .; j_gene: TRBJ2-7; v_gene: TRBV19; CDR3aa: CASSNRRGTYEQYF; CDR3nt: TGTGCCAGTAGTAATAGGAGAGGGACCTACGAGCAGTACTTC
d_gene: TRBD1; len: 20; abundance: .; j_gene: TRBJ2-7; v_gene: TRBV6-1; CDR3aa: CASSEIDSTRRQGPRYEQYF; CDR3nt: TGTGCCAGCAGTGAAATCGACTCGACCCGACGACAGGGGCCAAGGTACGAGCAGTACTTC
d_gene: .; len: 16; abundance: .; j_gene: TRBJ2-1; v_gene: TRBV11-1; CDR3aa: CASSSRGLSSYNEQFF; CDR3nt: TGTGCCAGCAGCTCAAGAGGCCTCAGCTCCTACAATGAGCAGTTCTTC
d_gene: TRBD1; len: 17; abundance: .; j_gene: TRBJ2-1; v_gene: TRBV4-1; CDR3aa: CASSQGRTGTDYNEQFF; CDR3nt: TGCGCCAGCAGCCAAGGGCGGACCGGGACAGACTACAATGAGCAGTTCTTC
d_gene: .; len: 12; abundance: .; j_gene: TRBJ2-7; v_gene: TRBV7-7; CDR3aa: CASSLQGGEQYF; CDR3nt: TGTGCCAGCAGCTTACAGGGAGGCGAGCAGTACTTC
d_gene: .; len: 14; abundance: .; j_gene: TRBJ1-3; v_gene: TRBV6-5; CDR3aa: CASSDGNSGNTIYF; CDR3nt: TGTGCCAGCAGTGACGGGAACTCTGGAAACACCATATATTTT
d_gene: TRBD2; len: 14; abundance: few; j_gene: TRBJ2-7; v_gene: TRBV4-1; CDR3aa: CASSQDGGVYEQYF; CDR3nt: TGCGCCAGCAGCCAAGATGGGGGGGTTTACGAGCAGTACTTC
d_gene: .; len: 12; abundance: few; j_gene: TRBJ1-2; v_gene: TRBV29-1; CDR3aa: CSVARGSGGYTF; CDR3nt: TGCAGCGTTGCTCGGGGTTCTGGTGGCTACACCTTC
d_gene: TRBD2; len: 15; abundance: .; j_gene: TRBJ2-5; v_gene: TRBV27; CDR3aa: CASSTLAGGPKTQYF; CDR3nt: TGTGCCAGCAGTACCCTAGCGGGGGGGCCGAAGACCCAGTACTTC
d_gene: TRBD2; len: 14; abundance: .; j_gene: TRBJ2-5; v_gene: TRBV5-1; CDR3aa: CASSGLAGEETQYF; CDR3nt: TGCGCCAGCAGCGGACTAGCGGGGGAGGAGACCCAGTACTTC
d_gene: TRBD1; len: 13; abundance: .; j_gene: TRBJ2-7; v_gene: TRBV7-2; CDR3aa: CASSPRTGDEQYF; CDR3nt: TGTGCCAGCAGCCCGAGGACAGGGGACGAGCAGTACTTC
d_gene: TRBD1; len: 19; abundance: .; j_gene: TRBJ2-2; v_gene: TRBV11-3; CDR3aa: CASSPWDRWLGANTGELFF; CDR3nt: TGTGCCAGCAGCCCTTGGGACAGGTGGCTCGGGGCGAACACCGGGGAGCTGTTTTTT
d_gene: TRBD1; len: 19; abundance: .; j_gene: TRBJ2-2; v_gene: TRBV4-1; CDR3aa: CASSRRDRGRLSDTGELFF; CDR3nt: TGCGCCAGCAGCCGAAGGGACAGGGGGAGGTTATCGGACACCGGGGAGCTGTTTTTT
d_gene: .; len: 15; abundance: .; j_gene: TRBJ1-6; v_gene: TRBV7-2; CDR3aa: CASSFTRGILSPLHF; CDR3nt: TGTGCCAGCAGCTTTACACGAGGGATTTTGTCACCCCTCCACTTT
d_gene: TRBD1; len: 14; abundance: few; j_gene: TRBJ2-7; v_gene: TRBV19; CDR3aa: CATSPTGGIYEQYF; CDR3nt: TGTGCCACCTCACCCACAGGGGGCATCTACGAGCAGTACTTC
d_gene: TRBD1; len: 17; abundance: .; j_gene: TRBJ2-5; v_gene: TRBV9; CDR3aa: CASSVATGQGFQETQYF; CDR3nt: TGTGCCAGCAGCGTAGCTACCGGACAGGGATTTCAAGAGACCCAGTACTTC
d_gene: TRBD2; len: 16; abundance: .; j_gene: TRBJ2-1; v_gene: TRBV18; CDR3aa: CASSPLLAGVYNEQFF; CDR3nt: TGTGCCAGCTCACCGCTACTAGCGGGAGTTTACAATGAGCAGTTCTTC
d_gene: .; len: 13; abundance: .; j_gene: TRBJ2-7; v_gene: TRBV4-2; CDR3aa: CASSLLVSPEQYF; CDR3nt: TGTGCCAGCAGCCTATTAGTCTCTCCGGAGCAGTACTTC
d_gene: TRBD1; len: 14; abundance: .; j_gene: TRBJ1-1; v_gene: TRBV10-2; CDR3aa: CASRDRGRTTEAFF; CDR3nt: TGCGCCAGCAGGGACAGGGGGAGGACCACTGAAGCTTTCTTT
d_gene: TRBD2; len: 16; abundance: .; j_gene: TRBJ2-7; v_gene: TRBV5-1; CDR3aa: CASSWGSGRGSYEQYF; CDR3nt: TGCGCCAGCAGCTGGGGTAGCGGGAGAGGCTCCTACGAGCAGTACTTC
d_gene: .; len: 14; abundance: few; j_gene: TRBJ1-5; v_gene: TRBV6-4; CDR3aa: CASSSDSSNQPQHF; CDR3nt: TGTGCCAGCAGTTCAGACAGTAGCAATCAGCCCCAGCATTTT
d_gene: .; len: 11; abundance: few; j_gene: TRBJ1-1; v_gene: TRBV19; CDR3aa: CASSFRRGAFF; CDR3nt: TGTGCCAGTAGTTTTCGAAGAGGAGCTTTCTTT
d_gene: .; len: 12; abundance: .; j_gene: TRBJ2-3; v_gene: TRBV4-2; CDR3aa: CASSQGGSTQYF; CDR3nt: TGTGCCAGCAGCCAAGGAGGGAGTACGCAGTATTTT